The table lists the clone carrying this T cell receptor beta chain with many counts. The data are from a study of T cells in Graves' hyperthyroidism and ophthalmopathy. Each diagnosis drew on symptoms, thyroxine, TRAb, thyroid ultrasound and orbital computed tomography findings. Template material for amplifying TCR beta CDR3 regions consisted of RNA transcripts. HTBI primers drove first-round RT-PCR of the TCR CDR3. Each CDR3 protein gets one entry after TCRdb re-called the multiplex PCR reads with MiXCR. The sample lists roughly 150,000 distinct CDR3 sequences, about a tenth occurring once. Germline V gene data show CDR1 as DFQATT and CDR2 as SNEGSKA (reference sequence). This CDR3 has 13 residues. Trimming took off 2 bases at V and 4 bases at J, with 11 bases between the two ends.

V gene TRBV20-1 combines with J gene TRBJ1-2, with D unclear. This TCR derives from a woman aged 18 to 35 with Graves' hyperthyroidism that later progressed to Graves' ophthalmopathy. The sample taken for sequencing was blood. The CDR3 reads CSARREEGYGYTF. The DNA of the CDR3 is TGCAGTGCTAGAAGGGAAGAGGGCTATGGCTACACCTTC.